Each of the 3 T cell receptor beta chains below was sequenced from the same sample in a study of cytomegalovirus exposure and HLA in healthy donors. This PCR relied on a set of 60 Vbeta primers and 13 Jbeta primers. Repertoires were generated with immunoSEQ multiplex PCR, while TCRdb's copy carries only in-frame clones and drops some. The sample includes tens of thousands of clones, roughly four fifths seen only once; the top ten take about 1.9%. Sequenced: PBMCs. The source is a woman between 25 and 40 years old in good health and CMV-seronegative.

V gene TRBV5-4 combines with J gene TRBJ2-5; D perhaps matches TRBD1 (6 bases). V was shortened by 3 bases and J by 5 bases, with 14 bases between the two germline ends. CDR1 and CDR2 from the germline V gene are SGHNT and YYREEE (reference sequence). The CDR3 runs 14 residues. CDR3 in amino acids: CASSSTQGGETQYF. In DNA, the CDR3 is TGTGCCAGCAGCTCAACCCAAGGGGGTGAGACCCAGTACTTC.

V and J are TRBV11-2 and TRBJ2-3, with a weak D call TRBD1 (6 bases). Germline loops: CDR1 SGHAT, CDR2 FQNNGV. The CDR3 runs to 16 residues. V shed 6 bases and J shed 1 base, with 17 bases lying between them. CDR3 region: CASRALGAFGTDTQYF. The CDR3 nucleotides read TGTGCCAGCAGAGCGCTGGGGGCCTTCGGCACAGATACGCAGTATTTT.

The chain joins TRBV4-3 to TRBJ2-7; D possibly corresponds to TRBD1 (6 bases). V gave up 0 bases and J gave up 3 bases, with 12 bases separating them. This CDR3 region has 15 residues. The germline V gene has CDR1 LGHNA and CDR2 YSLEER. In DNA form, the CDR3 reads TGCGCCAGCAGCCAAGACGCCAGGGGTGGCTACGAGCAGTACTTC. It is translated as CASSQDARGGYEQYF.